The present T cell receptor beta chain was sequenced within a study of blood T cell repertoires in COVID-19. Study as a whole: Sites in the United States, Italy and Spain provided acute and convalescent COVID-19 samples.

Participant-given clinical history determined each cohort assignment. Donors of Cohort 3 who recovered were those that had two negative PCRs, clearance, or symptom resolution. V lost 0 bases and J 2 bases, leaving 4 bases between the germline ends. The germline V gene encodes CDR1 GTSNPN and CDR2 SVGIG (reference sequence). This CDR3 contains 12 residues. Profiled with immunoSEQ multiplex PCR; TCRdb holds only in-frame clones, not every one. The sample lists fewer than 350,000 clones, approximately 91% occurring once. The chain combines TRBV30 with TRBJ1-2, with D unresolved. What was sequenced was PBMCs or T cells enriched from blood (not recorded which). This receptor was identified in a woman in her 40s who had recovered from COVID-19. CDR3 residues: CAWSVSNYGYTF. The CDR3 DNA sequence: TGTGCCTGGAGTGTTTCGAACTATGGCTACACCTTC.